Sequencing of this TCR beta chain was carried out in a study of a mutant IDH1 vaccine in newly diagnosed glioma (dated by TCRdb to the early 2020s). For context, the study as a whole: Vaccination was initiated 4-6 weeks after radiotherapy alone, or concurrently with temozolomide cycles in the chemotherapy-containing groups. Of the roughly 30 treated patients, approximately 62% were male and about 40% were female, and the mean age was approximately 41 years. Before enrollment, most patients had been given radiochemotherapy with temozolomide as standard therapy, while the rest had received either radiotherapy alone or temozolomide alone. The week-35 safety follow-up was designated visit V12, and the week-47 end of study was designated visit V13. Peripheral blood was drawn at six visits: V03 (baseline), V05, V07, V10, V12 and V13. Longitudinal TCRB deep sequencing was performed for approximately 24 treated patients wherever samples were available for exploratory analyses.

Details on this clone: The specificity of this receptor is unknown. Base qualities are not provided; no much larger clone lies one nucleotide away.

The time point label, as the study defines it: week 35, safety follow-up. A 20-mer mutant IDH1 peptide at 300 micrograms in Montanide made up each vaccine dose, which was injected subcutaneously together with topical imiquimod. Patients received eight vaccinations in weeks 1, 3, 5, 7, 11, 15, 19 and 23, corresponding to visits V03 through V10. Donors had newly diagnosed WHO grade 3 or 4 IDH1-mutant astrocytomas with loss of nuclear ATRX. The samples were drawn from NOA16, a multicentre, single-arm, open-label phase I trial in Germany that tested a mutant IDH1 peptide vaccine in humans for the first time. Genomic DNA for TCRB sequencing was extracted from EDTA blood using the DNeasy Blood and Tissue Kit. Study-level results and caveats: Vaccine-induced immune responses across multiple MHC alleles were detected in 90% to 95% of patients. According to the authors, sample limitations meant that analyses of patient blood samples could not be reproduced. Changes in the top peripheral T cell clonotypes picked up by TCRB sequencing did not appear to be linked to pseudoprogression. Availability determined which PBMC samples were chosen for TCRB deep sequencing.

The library relied on the immunoSEQ multiplex PCR assay. Rearranged TCR beta chain sequences were amplified using the hsTCRB Kit according to the manufacturer's protocol. TCRB libraries were sequenced on an Illumina MiSeq. Per the authors' processing: The kit vendor's proprietary platform handled demultiplexing, trimming and gene mapping. This immuneACCESS table, as held by TCRdb, lists in-frame sequences with V and J called but not all clones. Of the missing ones, under half trace to an unresolved V gene in checked studies; the others have no known cause. The V and J calls and the clone size are those of that table, but D and trimming were determined from the DNA. This sample has roughly 60,000 clones in its table, and roughly 74% of those were observed once. 4.5% to 5% of the sample comes from the top ten. The sequence derives from a man in his forties or fifties with glioma. Sequences were derived from PBMCs, sampled from a glioma patient whose treatment included an IDH1 peptide vaccine.

For the CDR3, the sequence is CASSRDRQETQYF. The DNA sequence reads TGTGCCAGCAGCCGAGACAGGCAAGAGACCCAGTACTTC. The chain is made from TRBV4-2 and TRBJ2-5; 6 matching bases give a weak D call of TRBD1. CDR1 and CDR2 are drawn from the germline V gene: LGHNA, YNFKEQ. V lost 4 bases and J lost 2 bases; the stretch between them is 8 bases long. The CDR3 spans 13 residues, from the cysteine through the phenylalanine. Left in the record is the CDR3 DNA by itself, 39 bases read in frame from the first base.